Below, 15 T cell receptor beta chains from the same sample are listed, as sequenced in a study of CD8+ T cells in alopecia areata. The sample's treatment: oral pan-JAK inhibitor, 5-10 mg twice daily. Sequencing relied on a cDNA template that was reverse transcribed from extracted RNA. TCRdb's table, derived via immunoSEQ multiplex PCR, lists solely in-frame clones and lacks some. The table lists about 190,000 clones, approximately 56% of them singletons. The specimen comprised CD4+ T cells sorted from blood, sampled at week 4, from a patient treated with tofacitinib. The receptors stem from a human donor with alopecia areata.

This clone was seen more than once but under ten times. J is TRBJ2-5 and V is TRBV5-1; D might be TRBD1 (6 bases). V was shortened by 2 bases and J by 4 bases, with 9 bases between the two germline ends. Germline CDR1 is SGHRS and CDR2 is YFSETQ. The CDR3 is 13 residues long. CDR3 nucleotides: TGCGCCAGCAGCTTACAGGGTGTAGAGACCCAGTACTTC. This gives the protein CASSLQGVETQYF.

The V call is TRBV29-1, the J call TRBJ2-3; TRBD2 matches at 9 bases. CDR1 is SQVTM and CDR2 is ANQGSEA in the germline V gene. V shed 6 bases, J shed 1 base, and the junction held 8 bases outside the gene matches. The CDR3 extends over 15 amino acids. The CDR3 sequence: CSVARTSDRTDTQYF. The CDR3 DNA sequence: TGCAGCGTCGCCCGGACTAGCGACCGCACAGATACGCAGTATTTT.

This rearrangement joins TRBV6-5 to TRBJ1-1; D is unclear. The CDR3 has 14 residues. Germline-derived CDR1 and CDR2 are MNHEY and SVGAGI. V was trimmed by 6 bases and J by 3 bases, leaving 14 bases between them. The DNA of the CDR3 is TGTGCCAGCAGGTTAGGGTCGAGGGACACTGAAGCTTTCTTT. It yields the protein CASRLGSRDTEAFF.

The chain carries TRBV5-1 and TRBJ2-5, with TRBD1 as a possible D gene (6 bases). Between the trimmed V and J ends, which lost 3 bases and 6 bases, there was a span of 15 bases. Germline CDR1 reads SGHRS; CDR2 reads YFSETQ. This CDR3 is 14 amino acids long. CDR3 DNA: TGCGCCAGCAGCTCAACCAGGGGACCCCAGACCCAGTACTTC. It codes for CASSSTRGPQTQYF. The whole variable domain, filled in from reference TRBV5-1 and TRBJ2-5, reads KAGVTQTPRYLIKTRGQQVTLSCSPISGHRSVSWYQQTPGQGLQFLFEYFSETQRNKGNFPGRFSGRQFSNSRSEMNVSTLELGDSALYLCASSSTRGPQTQYFGPGTRLLVL.

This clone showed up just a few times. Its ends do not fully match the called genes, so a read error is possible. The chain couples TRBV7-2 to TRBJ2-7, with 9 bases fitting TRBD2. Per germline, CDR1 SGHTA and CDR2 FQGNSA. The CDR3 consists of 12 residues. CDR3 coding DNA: TGTGCCAGCAGCTCGAGGTCCGGGACTAGCCACTTC. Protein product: CASSSRSGTSHF.

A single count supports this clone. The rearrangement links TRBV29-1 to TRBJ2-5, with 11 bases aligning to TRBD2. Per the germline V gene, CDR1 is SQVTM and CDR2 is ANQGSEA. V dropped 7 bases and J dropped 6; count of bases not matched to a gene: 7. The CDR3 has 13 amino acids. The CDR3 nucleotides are TGCAGCGCGGGGACTAGCGGCACAAAGACCCAGTACTTC. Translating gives CSAGTSGTKTQYF.

The DNA of the CDR3 is TGTGCCAGCAGCTTCAGGGACGGCCGTTGGAGTGAGCAGTTCTTC. This encodes CASSFRDGRWSEQFF. This chain uses TRBV7-2 with TRBJ2-1; D is tentatively TRBD1 or TRBD2 (5 bases each). The V gene lost 3 bases and the J gene lost 9 bases, with 18 bases spanning the gap. CDR1 is SGHTA and CDR2 is FQGNSA in the germline V gene. This CDR3 spans 15 amino acids.

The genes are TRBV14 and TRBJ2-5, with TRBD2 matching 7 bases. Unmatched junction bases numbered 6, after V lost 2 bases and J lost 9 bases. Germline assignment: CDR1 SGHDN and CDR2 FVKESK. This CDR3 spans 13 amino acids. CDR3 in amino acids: CASSQSVRGAQYF. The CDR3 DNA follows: TGTGCCAGCAGCCAATCAGTACGGGGGGCCCAGTACTTC.

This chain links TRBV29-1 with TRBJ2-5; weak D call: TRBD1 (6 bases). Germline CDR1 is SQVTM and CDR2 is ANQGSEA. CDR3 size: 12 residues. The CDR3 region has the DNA TGCAGTGCGACAGGCCCCCAAGAGACCCAGTACTTC. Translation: CSATGPQETQYF.

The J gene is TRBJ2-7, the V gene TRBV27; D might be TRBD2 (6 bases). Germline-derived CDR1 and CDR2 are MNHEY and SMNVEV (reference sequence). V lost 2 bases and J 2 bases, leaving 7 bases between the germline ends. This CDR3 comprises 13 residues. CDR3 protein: CASSLGGTYEQYF. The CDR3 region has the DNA TGTGCCAGCAGTTTAGGAGGGACCTACGAGCAGTACTTC.

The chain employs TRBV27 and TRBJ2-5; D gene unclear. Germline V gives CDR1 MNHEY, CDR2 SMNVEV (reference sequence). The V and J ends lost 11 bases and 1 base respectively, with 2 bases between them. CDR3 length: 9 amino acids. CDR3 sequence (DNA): TGTGCCCCCCAAGAGACCCAGTACTTC. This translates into CAPQETQYF.

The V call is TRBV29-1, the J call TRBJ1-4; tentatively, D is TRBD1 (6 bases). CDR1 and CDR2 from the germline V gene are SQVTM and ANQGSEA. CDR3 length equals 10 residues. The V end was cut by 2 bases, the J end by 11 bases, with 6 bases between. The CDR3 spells CSVERGKLFF. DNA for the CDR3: TGCAGCGTTGAAAGGGGGAAACTGTTTTTT.

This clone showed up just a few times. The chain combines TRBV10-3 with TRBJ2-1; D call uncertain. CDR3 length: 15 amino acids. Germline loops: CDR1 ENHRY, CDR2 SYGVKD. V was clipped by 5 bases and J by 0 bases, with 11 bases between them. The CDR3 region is CAISLLGSSYNEQFF. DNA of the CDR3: TGTGCCATCAGTCTCCTCGGAAGCTCCTACAATGAGCAGTTCTTC.

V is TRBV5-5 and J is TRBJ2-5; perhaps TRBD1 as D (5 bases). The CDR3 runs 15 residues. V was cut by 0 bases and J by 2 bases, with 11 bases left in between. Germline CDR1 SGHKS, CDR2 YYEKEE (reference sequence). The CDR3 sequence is CASSLESGFQETQYF. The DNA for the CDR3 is TGTGCCAGCAGCTTGGAATCAGGGTTTCAAGAGACCCAGTACTTC.

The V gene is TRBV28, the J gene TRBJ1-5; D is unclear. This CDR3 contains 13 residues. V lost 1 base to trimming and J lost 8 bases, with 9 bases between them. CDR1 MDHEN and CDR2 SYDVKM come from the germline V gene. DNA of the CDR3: TGTGCCAGCAGTTTATCTCGGGAAAAGCCCCAGCATTTT. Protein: CASSLSREKPQHF.